The next 20 T cell receptor beta chains were all read from a single sample in a study of OX40 agonist ivuxolimab in advanced cancers. Some clones are missing from TCRdb's copy, which holds only in-frame ones; the method was immunoSEQ multiplex PCR. The sample yields around 60,000 clones, about 80% seen once. Source: CD4+ or CD8+ T cells sorted from blood, taken in a trial of the OX40 agonist ivuxolimab. These receptors came from an adult with an advanced solid tumor such as melanoma, head and neck, liver or kidney cancer.

V and J are TRBV5-4 and TRBJ1-2; D not resolved. The germline V and J ends were trimmed by 2 bases and 5 bases, with 16 bases remaining between them. Germline lookup yields CDR1 SGHNT and CDR2 YYREEE (reference sequence). The CDR3 length is 15 residues. In DNA, the CDR3 is TGTGCCAGCAGCTTCGATCGCGGAGATTTTTATGGCTACACCTTC. Translation: CASSFDRGDFYGYTF.

V and J are TRBV29-1 and TRBJ1-1; possible D gene TRBD1, 5 bases. Germline loops: CDR1 SQVTM, CDR2 ANQGSEA. V lost 6 bases to trimming and J lost 7 bases, with 15 bases between them. The CDR3 sequence is 12 residues long. The CDR3: CSVKPGNLEAFF. DNA for the CDR3: TGCAGCGTGAAGCCAGGGAACCTTGAAGCTTTCTTT.

The CDR3 DNA reads as TGTGGCCCCTCCTTTGGGGGGACCGGGACTAGGGAGGCAGATACGCAGTATTTT. It specifies CGPSFGGTGTREADTQYF. The chain joins TRBV21-1 to TRBJ2-3; TRBD2 is the table's D call, not checked against the DNA. TRBV21-1 is recorded as a pseudogene. The CDR3 loop spans 18 amino acids.

A few counts support this clone. V usage is TRBV27 and J usage is TRBJ2-5; TRBD1 is a possible D gene (6 bases). Germline CDR1 and CDR2: MNHEY and SMNVEV (reference sequence). Between the trimmed V and J ends, which lost 2 bases and 2 bases, there was a span of 15 bases. This CDR3 has 16 residues. In nucleotides, the CDR3 is TGTGCCAGCAGTTTACGGTCCGGGACACTTCAAGAGACCCAGTACTTC. Translation: CASSLRSGTLQETQYF.

The V call is TRBV18, the J call TRBJ2-7, with 10 bases aligning to TRBD2. In germline, CDR1 is KGHSH, CDR2 LQKENI. V shed 5 bases and J 4 bases; nucleotides not matched to a gene: 5. The CDR3 spans 14 residues. This chain's CDR3 is CASSSTSGAYEQYF. CDR3 sequence (DNA): TGTGCCAGCTCAAGCACTAGCGGGGCTTACGAGCAGTACTTC.

This chain uses TRBV2 with TRBJ1-2, with 8 bases matching TRBD1. There are 14 residues in the CDR3. V gave up 7 bases and J gave up 2 bases; unmatched junction bases: 6. Germline assignment: CDR1 SNHLY and CDR2 FYNNEI. The CDR3 sequence is CASISGQENYGYTF. The CDR3 DNA is TGTGCCAGCATTTCGGGACAGGAAAACTATGGCTACACCTTC.

This chain uses TRBV5-1 with TRBJ2-7; 13 bases agree with TRBD2. The CDR3 sequence is 17 residues long. Germline CDR1 reads SGHRS; CDR2 reads YFSETQ. V lost 1 base to trimming and J lost 2 bases; unmatched junction nucleotides: 6. The CDR3 spells CASSLTSGGANPYEQYF. The DNA of the CDR3 is TGCGCCAGCAGCTTGACTAGCGGGGGGGCCAATCCCTACGAGCAGTACTTC. The whole variable domain, remainder taken from reference TRBV5-1 and TRBJ2-7, is KAGVTQTPRYLIKTRGQQVTLSCSPISGHRSVSWYQQTPGQGLQFLFEYFSETQRNKGNFPGRFSGRQFSNSRSEMNVSTLELGDSALYLCASSLTSGGANPYEQYFGPGTRLTVT.

The CDR3 loop is CASSQRPGTDTQYF. The CDR3 bases are TGTGCCAGCAGCCAACGACCTGGCACAGATACGCAGTATTTT. The V gene is TRBV7-3, the J gene TRBJ2-3; D gene unclear. This CDR3 comprises 14 residues. V lost 5 bases and J lost 1, with 10 bases in between. CDR1 is SGHTA, CDR2 FQGTGA, per germline.

The chain combines TRBV2 with TRBJ1-5; D is possibly TRBD1 (5 bases). Trimming cost V 5 bases and J 7 bases, with 18 bases left between them. This CDR3 is built from 15 residues. Germline assignment: CDR1 SNHLY and CDR2 FYNNEI. In DNA form, the CDR3 reads TGTGCCAGCAGTTCCCCGGGGGGGTCAGGGCAGCCCCAGCATTTT. This sequence encodes CASSSPGGSGQPQHF.

The chain carries TRBV6-6 and TRBJ1-6; D is unclear. Germline CDR1 reads MNHNY; CDR2 reads SVGAGI (reference sequence). V lost 5 bases, J lost 9 bases, and 11 bases lay in between. The CDR3 sequence is 13 residues long. The CDR3 DNA follows: TGTGCCAGCAGTGAGACCTGGGGTTCACCCCTCCACTTT. It is translated as CASSETWGSPLHF.

The rearrangement links TRBV18 to TRBJ2-5, with D uncertain. The germline V and J ends were trimmed by 0 bases and 5 bases, with 7 bases remaining between them. This CDR3 spans 13 amino acids. Looked up from germline, CDR1 is KGHSH and CDR2 is LQKENI. CDR3 protein: CASSPPLIETQYF. CDR3 DNA: TGTGCCAGCTCACCACCGTTAATCGAGACCCAGTACTTC.

This chain uses TRBV19 with TRBJ2-4; D remains unclear. Looked up from germline, CDR1 is LNHDA and CDR2 is SQIVND (reference sequence). Trimming removed 9 bases from V and 7 bases from J, with 13 bases in between. This CDR3 is 12 amino acids long. CDR3 protein: CASQSLLNIQYF. Written as DNA, the CDR3 is TGTGCCAGCCAATCCCTGTTGAACATTCAGTACTTC.

The chain recombines TRBV23-1 with TRBJ2-6; 10 nucleotides line up with TRBD1. TRBV23-1 has ORF status, its function being uncertain. Losses at the gene ends were 2 bases for V and 2 bases for J; bases not matched to a gene: 12. The CDR3 totals 20 residues. DNA of the CDR3: TGCGCCAGCAGTCAAACACAAGTCCCGGGACAGGGGCCTGGGGCCAACGTCCTGACTTTC. Translated, it gives CASSQTQVPGQGPGANVLTF.

The J gene is TRBJ2-1, the V gene TRBV7-3, with a possible D match to TRBD1 (6 bases). V was shortened by 4 bases and J by 6 bases, with 19 bases between the two germline ends. Germline V lookup: CDR1 SGHTA, CDR2 FQGTGA. The CDR3 covers 16 residues. CDR3 nucleotide sequence: TGTGCCAGCAGCTCAAAGGGCATCGGACAGACCAATGAGCAGTTCTTC. Its translation is CASSSKGIGQTNEQFF.

The rearrangement uses TRBV5-1 and TRBJ2-2, with 10 nucleotides matching TRBD2. The CDR3 is 15 amino acids. Germline V gene sequence: CDR1 SGHRS, CDR2 YFSETQ. With 1 base clipped from V and 7 bases from J, the junction kept 4 bases outside the gene matches. The CDR3 loop reads CASSLLAGDGGELFF. DNA for the CDR3: TGCGCCAGCAGCTTGCTAGCGGGGGATGGCGGGGAGCTGTTTTTT.

Concerning this clone: Other nucleotide sequences in the sample specify the same CDR3. CDR3 amino acids: CASSTLGQGKYGYTF. CDR3 in DNA: TGTGCCAGCAGTACCCTGGGACAGGGGAAATATGGCTACACCTTC. The chain links TRBV21-1 to TRBJ1-2; TRBD1 reflects the table's D call only, with no check against the DNA. TRBV21-1 is tagged as a pseudogene. This CDR3 comprises 15 residues.

The chain joins TRBV30 to TRBJ1-5; the match to TRBD1 covers 8 bases. V lost 2 bases, J lost 6 bases, and 6 bases stayed unmatched. The CDR3 runs to 14 residues. Germline loops: CDR1 GTSNPN, CDR2 SVGIG (reference sequence). CDR3: CAWSRGGTGQPQHF. In DNA, the CDR3 is TGTGCCTGGAGTCGTGGGGGGACAGGTCAGCCCCAGCATTTT.

Regarding this clone: Other DNA sequences from this sample encode an identical CDR3 as well. This rearrangement joins TRBV5-1 to TRBJ2-1, with 13 nucleotides matching TRBD2. V trimming: 0 bases; J trimming: 4 bases; junction bases outside the gene matches: 7. Per the germline V gene, CDR1 is SGHRS and CDR2 is YFSETQ. The CDR3 has 18 residues. The CDR3 DNA is TGCGCCAGCAGCTTGGAACTAGCGGGGGGGCCGCGATACAATGAGCAGTTCTTC. Its translation is CASSLELAGGPRYNEQFF. The entire variable domain, with the rest obtained from reference TRBV5-1 and TRBJ2-1, is as follows: KAGVTQTPRYLIKTRGQQVTLSCSPISGHRSVSWYQQTPGQGLQFLFEYFSETQRNKGNFPGRFSGRQFSNSRSEMNVSTLELGDSALYLCASSLELAGGPRYNEQFFGPGTRLTVL.

The chain couples TRBV7-9 to TRBJ1-2, with D uncertain. Between the trimmed V and J ends, which lost 5 bases and 7 bases, there was a span of 17 bases. The length of the CDR3 is 14 residues. CDR1 is SEHNR, CDR2 FQNEAQ, per germline (reference sequence). The CDR3 DNA is TGTGCCAGCAGCAGAGAATGGGAATCGCTTGGCTACACCTTC. Amino acids: CASSREWESLGYTF.

This clone has only a few counts. The V and J genes are TRBV28 and TRBJ2-3; the D call may be TRBD1 or TRBD2 (6 bases each). V was shortened by 10 bases and J by 0 bases, with 20 bases between the two germline ends. The germline V gene has CDR1 MDHEN and CDR2 SYDVKM. The CDR3 is 16 amino acids. CDR3 bases: TGTGCCACCCTAATAGGGGGGACTGGCAGCACAGATACGCAGTATTTT. Residues: CATLIGGTGSTDTQYF.